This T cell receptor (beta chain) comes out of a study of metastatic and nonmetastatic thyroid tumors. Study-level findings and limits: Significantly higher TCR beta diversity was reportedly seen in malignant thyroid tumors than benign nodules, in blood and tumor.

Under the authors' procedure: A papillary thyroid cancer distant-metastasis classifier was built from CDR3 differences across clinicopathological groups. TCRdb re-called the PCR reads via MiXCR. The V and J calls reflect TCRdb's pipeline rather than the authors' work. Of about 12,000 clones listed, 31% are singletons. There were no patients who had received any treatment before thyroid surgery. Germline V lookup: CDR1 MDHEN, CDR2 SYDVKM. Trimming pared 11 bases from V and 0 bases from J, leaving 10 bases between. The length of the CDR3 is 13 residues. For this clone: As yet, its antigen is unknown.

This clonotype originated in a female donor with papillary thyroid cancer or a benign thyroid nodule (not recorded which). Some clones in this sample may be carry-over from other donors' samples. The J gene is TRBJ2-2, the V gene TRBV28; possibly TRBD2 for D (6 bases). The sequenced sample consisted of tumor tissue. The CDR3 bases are TGTGCCGGGGGGAGATCGAACACCGGGGAGCTGTTTTTT. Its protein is CAGGRSNTGELFF.